Presented here are 21 T cell receptor beta chains from one specimen sequenced in a study of blood T cells in healthy people across ages. Primed by a sample-barcoded 5' primer and a J-beta primer mix, a second PCR proceeded for 7 to 11 cycles. MiXCR, applied by TCRdb to the 5' RACE reads, yields one record per CDR3 protein. The table has about 1.7 million distinct CDR3 sequences, 28% seen once. Sequencing used blood. These TCRs come from a woman aged 25-40 years in good health.

This clonotype occurred a few times. The J gene is TRBJ1-2, the V gene TRBV7-9; 7 bases agree with TRBD1. Losses at the gene ends were 5 bases for V and 5 bases for J; bases not matched to a gene: 8. Germline V CDR1 and CDR2: SEHNR, FQNEAQ (reference sequence). The CDR3 contains 14 residues. CDR3 amino acids: CASSHLDREYGYTF. The CDR3 DNA reads as TGTGCCAGCAGCCACCTAGACAGGGAGTATGGCTACACCTTC.

The chain links TRBV20-1 to TRBJ1-2; D uncertain. Germline V gene data show CDR1 as DFQATT and CDR2 as SNEGSKA (reference sequence). The CDR3 runs to 14 residues. V lost 4 bases, J lost 0 bases, and 12 bases lay in between. Here the CDR3 reads CSATGNPANYGYTF. CDR3 in DNA: TGCAGTGCTACAGGAAATCCTGCTAACTATGGCTACACCTTC.

This clonotype has at least ten counts. V gene TRBV9 combines with J gene TRBJ2-5; TRBD2 matches 7 bases. Germline loops: CDR1 SGDLS, CDR2 YYNGEE. V was pared by 7 bases and J by 2 bases, with 5 bases of the junction left unmatched. CDR3 length equals 13 residues. CDR3 sequence (DNA): TGTGCCAGCGGAAAGGGAGGGCAAGAGACCCAGTACTTC. Its translation is CASGKGGQETQYF.

The V call is TRBV7-9, the J call TRBJ1-2; D uncertain. CDR3 length: 13 residues. Per the germline V gene, CDR1 is SEHNR and CDR2 is FQNEAQ (reference sequence). The V gene lost 2 bases and the J gene lost 6 bases, with 10 bases spanning the gap. This chain's CDR3 is CASSLTPPDGYTF. CDR3 coding DNA: TGTGCCAGCAGCTTAACACCCCCTGATGGCTACACCTTC.

The rearrangement uses TRBV6-5 and TRBJ1-5; D possibly corresponds to TRBD1 (6 bases). Between the trimmed V and J ends, which lost 0 bases and 6 bases, there was a span of 12 bases. Germline V CDR1 and CDR2: MNHEY, SVGAGI. The CDR3 runs to 15 residues. Here the CDR3 reads CASSYSDGGLQPQHF. The CDR3 bases are TGTGCCAGCAGTTACTCGGACGGGGGGCTTCAGCCCCAGCATTTT.

V usage is TRBV13 and J usage is TRBJ2-3; 9 nucleotides agree with TRBD1. This CDR3 region has 16 residues. Germline loops: CDR1 PRHDT, CDR2 FYEKMQ (reference sequence). The V segment lost 5 bases and the J segment 1 base; nucleotides outside the gene matches: 7. Here the CDR3 reads CASSQVRTGGTDTQYF. CDR3 DNA sequence: TGTGCCAGCAGCCAAGTCCGGACAGGGGGCACAGATACGCAGTATTTT.

V usage is TRBV9 and J usage is TRBJ1-1; no firm D call. The V end lost 2 bases, the J end lost 1 base, and 9 bases lay between the germline ends. This CDR3 spans 14 amino acids. Germline CDR1 is SGDLS and CDR2 is YYNGEE. The CDR3, as DNA: TGTGCCAGCAGCGTCAGTGGTGGGAACACTGAAGCTTTCTTT. Amino acid sequence: CASSVSGGNTEAFF.

This clonotype was seen more than once but under ten times. The chain recombines TRBV6-1 with TRBJ1-5, with 7 positions matching TRBD1. CDR3 length: 16 amino acids. Germline lookup yields CDR1 MNHNS and CDR2 SASEGT. Trimming took 4 bases from V and 3 from J; bases not matched to a gene: 9. The CDR3 sequence: CASSARQGADNQPQHF. DNA for the CDR3: TGTGCCAGCAGTGCCAGACAGGGCGCGGACAATCAGCCCCAGCATTTT.

This clonotype came up many times. The V call is TRBV18, the J call TRBJ2-5, with D tentatively TRBD2 (6 bases). V lost 1 base and J 1 base, leaving 13 bases between the germline ends. CDR1 and CDR2 from the germline V gene are KGHSH and LQKENI. This CDR3 has 16 amino acids. In DNA form, the CDR3 reads TGTGCCAGCTCACCACGGCTAGCGTTCCTCCAAGAGACCCAGTACTTC. Protein sequence: CASSPRLAFLQETQYF.

This clonotype has only a few counts. This CDR3 is CASSRDWGGQETQYF. The CDR3 bases are TGTGCCAGCAGCCGGGACTGGGGGGGCCAAGAGACCCAGTACTTC. This chain connects TRBV5-4 to TRBJ2-5; TRBD2 aligns across 7 bases. The CDR3 has 15 amino acids. Germline V gives CDR1 SGHNT, CDR2 YYREEE (reference sequence). With V trimmed by 4 bases and J by 1 base, 7 bases remained unmatched.

The genes are TRBV6-5 and TRBJ2-5, with 8 positions matching TRBD2. The J call may be mistaken, given a closer DNA end match to TRBJ2-7. The CDR3 contains 15 residues. CDR1 and CDR2 (germline): MNHEY, SVGAGI. CDR3: CASSYSVGRADEQYF. The CDR3 DNA follows: TGTGCCAGCAGTTACTCAGTCGGGAGGGCCGACGAGCAGTACTTC.

In nucleotides, the CDR3 is TGTGCTAGTGGGCGAGGGACAGGGGGTACCTCTGAGCAGTTCTTC. It specifies CASGRGTGGTSEQFF. V is TRBV12-5 and J is TRBJ2-1, with 11 bases fitting TRBD1. CDR3 size: 15 residues. Germline loops: CDR1 LGHNT, CDR2 FRNRAP. The V and J ends lost 6 bases and 9 bases, in that order; junction bases with no gene match: 10.

This clonotype was seen a handful of times. The chain links TRBV10-3 to TRBJ2-7; 9 nucleotides match TRBD1. Germline V gene lookup returns CDR1 ENHRY and CDR2 SYGVKD. This CDR3 has 13 residues. Trimming cost V 4 bases and J 5 bases; bases outside gene matches: 3. CDR3 DNA sequence: TGTGCCATCAGTGCGACAGGGGGACACGAGCAGTACTTC. Translating it yields CAISATGGHEQYF.

V and J are TRBV28 and TRBJ1-2; a weak D match, TRBD1 (6 bases). The CDR3 is 13 residues long. Trimming removed 7 bases at V and 4 bases at J, with 13 bases between. Germline loops: CDR1 MDHEN, CDR2 SYDVKM. The CDR3 nucleotides are TGTGCCAGCAAGACGACAGGCTTCTATGGCTACACCTTC. Protein sequence: CASKTTGFYGYTF.

This clonotype was found once. This could be a read error, since a much larger clone is one nucleotide away. V usage is TRBV10-3 and J usage is TRBJ2-5; possible D gene TRBD1, 6 bases. V gave up 7 bases and J gave up 5 bases, with 11 bases separating them. The CDR3 has 12 residues. Germline-derived CDR1 and CDR2 are ENHRY and SYGVKD. The CDR3 DNA reads as TGTGCCATCAAAGGGACATGGGAGACCCAGTACTTC. Residues: CAIKGTWETQYF.

DNA of the CDR3: TGTGCCAGCTCACCGCCGGTGAACACCGGGGAGCTGTTTTTT. The encoded protein is CASSPPVNTGELFF. V gene TRBV18 combines with J gene TRBJ2-2; no firm D call. Germline V gene sequence: CDR1 KGHSH, CDR2 LQKENI. With 3 bases removed from V and 1 base from J, the gap between germline ends came to 6 bases. This CDR3 spans 14 amino acids.

The rearrangement uses TRBV20-1 and TRBJ1-2; tentatively, D is TRBD1 (6 bases). The CDR3 totals 12 residues. V shed 5 bases and J shed 5 bases, with 12 bases lying between them. Germline V gene lookup returns CDR1 DFQATT and CDR2 SNEGSKA (reference sequence). The CDR3 here is CSAGTLVYGYTF. CDR3 nucleotides: TGCAGTGCTGGGACATTGGTTTATGGCTACACCTTC.

The gene calls are TRBV2 and TRBJ2-7; D ambiguous. This CDR3 has 13 residues. Looked up from germline, CDR1 is SNHLY and CDR2 is FYNNEI. V was pared by 6 bases and J by 2 bases, with 11 bases between. This CDR3 reads CASSESDAYEQYF. The CDR3 DNA reads as TGTGCCAGCAGCGAATCGGATGCCTACGAGCAGTACTTC.

This chain links TRBV5-5 with TRBJ1-1, with a tentative D call TRBD1 (6 bases). Germline values: CDR1 SGHKS, CDR2 YYEKEE (reference sequence). Trimming removed 5 bases from V and 4 bases from J, with 18 bases in between. The CDR3 is 15 amino acids. CDR3 DNA sequence: TGTGCCAGCAGGGGGGGCGGGGCAAGGATCACTGAAGCTTTCTTT. Residues: CASRGGGARITEAFF.

This clonotype was counted a few times. This chain links TRBV7-2 with TRBJ1-5; 7 nucleotides line up with TRBD1. Germline-derived CDR1 and CDR2 are SGHTA and FQGNSA. This CDR3 is 14 amino acids long. The V gene end was trimmed by 4 bases and the J gene end by 9 bases; junction bases not matched to a gene: 9. The CDR3 sequence: CASSSGQDVSPQHF. CDR3 DNA: TGTGCCAGCAGCTCCGGACAGGATGTTTCGCCCCAGCATTTT.

This clonotype was counted between two and nine times. J is TRBJ2-4 and V is TRBV3-1; D unresolved. Trimming stripped 1 base from V and 1 base from J, with 14 bases between. This CDR3 spans 17 amino acids. Per the germline V gene, CDR1 is LGHDT and CDR2 is YNNKEL (reference sequence). CDR3 coding DNA: TGTGCCAGCAGCCAAGCCCCCGGTGGGCTGGCCAAAAACATTCAGTACTTC. Amino acids: CASSQAPGGLAKNIQYF.